These T cell receptor beta chains were read from a single sample in a study of cytomegalovirus exposure and HLA in healthy donors. The repertoire was sequenced with immunoSEQ multiplex PCR; TCRdb's copy has only in-frame clones and lacks some. The sample holds around 63,000 clones; about 95% are singletons and the top ten take 1.2%. Sample: PBMCs. The receptors shown here come from a woman aged 18-30 years in good health and CMV-seronegative. Both conserved end residues are part of each CDR3. A D gene is named only where the DNA matches it firmly. Only part of the rows carry a size: once, few, many, or a class if the clone is expanded.

V gene: TRBV5-4
J gene: TRBJ2-1
clone size: -
D gene: -
CDR3 DNA: TGTGCCAGCAGCCCCGGACTCCGCCCCTACAATGAGCAGTTCTTC
CDR3 protein: CASSPGLRPYNEQFF

V gene: TRBV28
J gene: TRBJ2-5
clone size: -
D gene: -
CDR3 DNA: TGTGCCAGCAGTCAAACCCAGGGCCAGCCCGGTTGGGCCCAGTACTTC
CDR3 protein: CASSQTQGQPGWAQYF

V gene: TRBV15
J gene: TRBJ2-1
clone size: -
D gene: TRBD1
CDR3 DNA: TGTGCCACCAGCCCCCCCCTAGGACAGGGGAGGTGGAATGAGCAGTTCTTC
CDR3 protein: CATSPPLGQGRWNEQFF

V gene: TRBV18
J gene: TRBJ2-3
clone size: once
D gene: -
CDR3 DNA: TGTGCCAGCTCACCATTGTCCGGTCCTGATACGCAGTATTTT
CDR3 protein: CASSPLSGPDTQYF

V gene: TRBV5-1
J gene: TRBJ2-7
clone size: -
D gene: -
CDR3 DNA: TGCGCCAGCAGCTTGGCGGTCGGGAGCTCCTACGAGCAGTACTTC
CDR3 protein: CASSLAVGSSYEQYF

V gene: TRBV27
J gene: TRBJ2-2
clone size: -
D gene: -
CDR3 DNA: TGTGCCAGCAGTTTAGGGCAGAACACCGGGGAGCTGTTTTTT
CDR3 protein: CASSLGQNTGELFF

V gene: TRBV7-8
J gene: TRBJ2-3
clone size: -
D gene: TRBD2
CDR3 DNA: TGTGCCAGCACCCGAATGGGGAGGACTAGCGAGATTTATACGCAGTATTTT
CDR3 protein: CASTRMGRTSEIYTQYF

V gene: TRBV9
J gene: TRBJ1-2
clone size: -
D gene: TRBD1
CDR3 DNA: TGTGCCAGCAGCCGGACAGGCAAGTCCGGCTATGGCTACACCTTC
CDR3 protein: CASSRTGKSGYGYTF

V gene: TRBV19
J gene: TRBJ1-5
clone size: -
D gene: TRBD1
CDR3 DNA: TGTGCCAGTACCTTCAGGGGGGTAGATCAGCCCCAGCATTTT
CDR3 protein: CASTFRGVDQPQHF

V gene: TRBV7-9
J gene: TRBJ2-6
clone size: -
D gene: TRBD2
CDR3 DNA: TGTGCCAGCAGCCCGGCCCGGGGGGGGCCTGGGGCCAACGTCCTGACTTTC
CDR3 protein: CASSPARGGPGANVLTF

V gene: TRBV14
J gene: TRBJ2-3
clone size: -
D gene: -
CDR3 DNA: TGTGCCAGCAGCCAATCCGGGGTTCGATGGACAGATACGCAGTATTTT
CDR3 protein: CASSQSGVRWTDTQYF

V gene: TRBV10-3
J gene: TRBJ2-2
clone size: few
D gene: -
CDR3 DNA: TGTGCCATCAGAACGACTAGTCAGGGCGGGGAGCTGTTTTTT
CDR3 protein: CAIRTTSQGGELFF

V gene: TRBV29-1
J gene: TRBJ1-2
clone size: -
D gene: -
CDR3 DNA: TGCAGCGGAGCGGGGGGGGCTCAAGGCTACACCTTC
CDR3 protein: CSGAGGAQGYTF

V gene: TRBV28
J gene: TRBJ1-3
clone size: once
D gene: -
CDR3 DNA: TGTGCCAGCAGTACCCGGACAGCCCTTACTGGAAACACCATATATTTT
CDR3 protein: CASSTRTALTGNTIYF

V gene: TRBV18
J gene: TRBJ1-3
clone size: once
D gene: TRBD1
CDR3 DNA: TGTGCCAGCTCACTGTACCCGGGACAGACCTCTGGAAACACCATATATTTT
CDR3 protein: CASSLYPGQTSGNTIYF

V gene: TRBV4-2
J gene: TRBJ1-2
clone size: -
D gene: TRBD1
CDR3 DNA: TGTGCCAGCAGCCAAGAACGACAGGGGGCGCGAGAGGTTGGCTACACCTTC
CDR3 protein: CASSQERQGAREVGYTF

V gene: TRBV7-2
J gene: TRBJ2-2
clone size: -
D gene: TRBD1
CDR3 DNA: TGTGCCAGCAGCTACCGGGACAGGGGGAACACCGGGGAGCTGTTTTTT
CDR3 protein: CASSYRDRGNTGELFF

V gene: TRBV19
J gene: TRBJ2-3
clone size: once
D gene: -
CDR3 DNA: TGTGCCAGTAGCCCAGTCACGCAGTATTTT
CDR3 protein: CASSPVTQYF

V gene: TRBV18
J gene: TRBJ2-1
clone size: -
D gene: TRBD2
CDR3 DNA: TGTGCCAGCTCGCGGCCTGTTGGGCTAGCGGGAGTAAGGGAGCAGTTCTTC
CDR3 protein: CASSRPVGLAGVREQFF

V gene: TRBV5-1
J gene: TRBJ1-4
clone size: -
D gene: TRBD1
CDR3 DNA: TGCGCCAGCAGCTTGGCCGGGACAGGGAATGAAAAACTGTTTTTT
CDR3 protein: CASSLAGTGNEKLFF

V gene: TRBV7-9
J gene: TRBJ2-5
clone size: -
D gene: TRBD1
CDR3 DNA: TGTGCCAGCAGCCCTGGACAGGGGTCACAAGAGACCCAGTACTTC
CDR3 protein: CASSPGQGSQETQYF

V gene: TRBV5-1
J gene: TRBJ2-7
clone size: -
D gene: -
CDR3 DNA: TGCGCCAGCAGCACCCGGGGGGCGACCCCCTACGAGCAGTACTTC
CDR3 protein: CASSTRGATPYEQYF

V gene: TRBV6-1
J gene: TRBJ2-3
clone size: -
D gene: TRBD1
CDR3 DNA: TGTGCCGCGGACAGGGGTAGCACAGATACGCAGTATTTT
CDR3 protein: CAADRGSTDTQYF

V gene: TRBV25-1
J gene: TRBJ2-3
clone size: -
D gene: TRBD2
CDR3 DNA: TGTGCCAGCAGTCTGGGCGGGAGGGCCTTGGGAGATACGCAGTATTTT
CDR3 protein: CASSLGGRALGDTQYF

V gene: TRBV7-3
J gene: TRBJ2-7
clone size: -
D gene: TRBD2
CDR3 DNA: TGTGCCAGCAGCCTTAGCGGGGGCTACGAGCAGTACTTC
CDR3 protein: CASSLSGGYEQYF

V gene: TRBV6-5
J gene: TRBJ1-5
clone size: -
D gene: TRBD1
CDR3 DNA: TGTGCCAGCAGCCCGGGACAGGGGAATCAGCCCCAGCATTTT
CDR3 protein: CASSPGQGNQPQHF

V gene: TRBV6-6
J gene: TRBJ1-5
clone size: -
D gene: -
CDR3 DNA: TGTGCCAGCACACCCCCAGGGGCCGGTCCCAATCAGCCCCAGCATTTT
CDR3 protein: CASTPPGAGPNQPQHF

V gene: TRBV6-5
J gene: TRBJ2-5
clone size: -
D gene: TRBD2
CDR3 DNA: TGTGCCAGCAGCCCCGGGGTAGCGGGAGAGACCCAGTACTTC
CDR3 protein: CASSPGVAGETQYF

V gene: TRBV13
J gene: TRBJ2-5
clone size: few
D gene: TRBD2
CDR3 DNA: TGTGCCAGCAGCCACGGGTGGACTAGCGGGGGGCCTTGGGAGACCCAGTACTTC
CDR3 protein: CASSHGWTSGGPWETQYF

V gene: TRBV9
J gene: TRBJ2-2
clone size: -
D gene: -
CDR3 DNA: TGTGCCAGCAGCGCGCGAGGGGGCACCGGGGAGCTGTTTTTT
CDR3 protein: CASSARGGTGELFF

V gene: TRBV11-2
J gene: TRBJ2-5
clone size: once
D gene: -
CDR3 DNA: TGTGCCAGCAGCTTAGGCGCCAGGGGAGAGACCCAGTACTTC
CDR3 protein: CASSLGARGETQYF

V gene: TRBV7-9
J gene: TRBJ1-1
clone size: once
D gene: TRBD1
CDR3 DNA: TGTGCCAGCAGCCCCCGGGACAGGGGTCGGGACACTGAAGCTTTCTTT
CDR3 protein: CASSPRDRGRDTEAFF

V gene: TRBV4-3
J gene: TRBJ2-5
clone size: -
D gene: TRBD2
CDR3 DNA: TGCGCCAGCAGCCAAGAAACTAGCGGGGCCCCGGGGACCCAGTACTTC
CDR3 protein: CASSQETSGAPGTQYF

V gene: TRBV11-1
J gene: TRBJ2-7
clone size: -
D gene: TRBD1
CDR3 DNA: TGTGCCAGCAGCTTACCAGGACAGGTCTACGAGCAGTACTTC
CDR3 protein: CASSLPGQVYEQYF

V gene: TRBV5-6
J gene: TRBJ2-7
clone size: -
D gene: TRBD1
CDR3 DNA: TGTGCCAGCGGAAACCGGGCCAGGGGGCTAGTGGGAGGCTACGAGCAGTACTTC
CDR3 protein: CASGNRARGLVGGYEQYF

V gene: TRBV15
J gene: TRBJ2-1
clone size: -
D gene: TRBD2
CDR3 DNA: TGTGCCACCAGCAGCCCACTAGCGGGAGCCTACAATGAGCAGTTCTTC
CDR3 protein: CATSSPLAGAYNEQFF

V gene: TRBV28
J gene: TRBJ2-6
clone size: -
D gene: TRBD2
CDR3 DNA: TGTGCCAGCAGTGGGGGGGGCTCTGGGGCCAACGTCCTGACTTTC
CDR3 protein: CASSGGGSGANVLTF

V gene: TRBV7-8
J gene: TRBJ2-3
clone size: few
D gene: TRBD2
CDR3 DNA: TGTGCCAGCAGCCCCCGACTAGCCGTGGGGGGGACTAGCACAGATACGCAGTATTTT
CDR3 protein: CASSPRLAVGGTSTDTQYF

V gene: TRBV5-1
J gene: TRBJ2-7
clone size: once
D gene: -
CDR3 DNA: TGCGCCAGCAACCGCCAGGGGTTGGGGGGGGAGCAGTACTTC
CDR3 protein: CASNRQGLGGEQYF

V gene: TRBV19
J gene: TRBJ2-3
clone size: -
D gene: TRBD1
CDR3 DNA: TGTGCCAGTAGCCGACAGGGGAGCACAGATACGCAGTATTTT
CDR3 protein: CASSRQGSTDTQYF

V gene: TRBV11-2
J gene: TRBJ2-7
clone size: once
D gene: TRBD1
CDR3 DNA: TGTGCCAGCAGCCCCGGGACAGGGTGGTACGAGCAGTACTTC
CDR3 protein: CASSPGTGWYEQYF

V gene: TRBV7-9
J gene: TRBJ2-7
clone size: -
D gene: TRBD1
CDR3 DNA: TGTGCCAGCAGCCCCCCCATAACAGGGGCCGACGAGCAGTACTTC
CDR3 protein: CASSPPITGADEQYF

V gene: TRBV7-2
J gene: TRBJ2-7
clone size: -
D gene: TRBD2
CDR3 DNA: TGTGCCAGCAGCTTGGGACTAGGGGAGCAGTACTTC
CDR3 protein: CASSLGLGEQYF

V gene: TRBV19
J gene: TRBJ1-2
clone size: -
D gene: TRBD1
CDR3 DNA: TGTGCCAGTACCCGTCAGGGGGCTCCCAACTATGGCTACACCTTC
CDR3 protein: CASTRQGAPNYGYTF

V gene: TRBV27
J gene: TRBJ1-5
clone size: -
D gene: -
CDR3 DNA: TGTGCCAGCAGTTTATGGGGGGGCAATCAGCCCCAGCATTTT
CDR3 protein: CASSLWGGNQPQHF

V gene: TRBV11-3
J gene: TRBJ2-3
clone size: -
D gene: TRBD2
CDR3 DNA: TGTGCCAGCAGCACAAAGTCGTCGGCGGGGGGTGGCACAGATACGCAGTATTTT
CDR3 protein: CASSTKSSAGGGTDTQYF

V gene: TRBV27
J gene: TRBJ2-1
clone size: -
D gene: TRBD2
CDR3 DNA: TGTGCCAGCAGTTCCCCCCGGGAGGGAGTCGGCGATGAGCAGTTCTTC
CDR3 protein: CASSSPREGVGDEQFF

V gene: TRBV5-1
J gene: TRBJ1-4
clone size: -
D gene: TRBD1
CDR3 DNA: TGCGCCAGCCGCGGGGACAGGGCCAATGAAAAACTGTTTTTT
CDR3 protein: CASRGDRANEKLFF

V gene: TRBV28
J gene: TRBJ2-3
clone size: -
D gene: -
CDR3 DNA: TGTGCCAGCAGGTACCTGACGGGTGGCACGCAGTATTTT
CDR3 protein: CASRYLTGGTQYF

V gene: TRBV28
J gene: TRBJ2-1
clone size: -
D gene: -
CDR3 DNA: TGTGCCAGCACCGAACCGCCGGGTAGCAATGAGCAGTTCTTC
CDR3 protein: CASTEPPGSNEQFF

V gene: TRBV28
J gene: TRBJ1-5
clone size: -
D gene: TRBD1
CDR3 DNA: TGTGCCAGCAGCCCCCGGGGCAGGGGGACCCGGCCCCAGCATTTT
CDR3 protein: CASSPRGRGTRPQHF

V gene: TRBV6-4
J gene: TRBJ2-1
clone size: -
D gene: -
CDR3 DNA: TGTGCCAGCAACCAGGACTGCGCCCAAGAGCAGTTCTTC
CDR3 protein: CASNQDCAQEQFF

V gene: TRBV27
J gene: TRBJ1-2
clone size: -
D gene: TRBD1
CDR3 DNA: TGTGCCAGCCAAGACAGGGGGGGACCTAACTATGGCTACACCTTC
CDR3 protein: CASQDRGGPNYGYTF

V gene: TRBV7-2
J gene: TRBJ2-7
clone size: -
D gene: TRBD2
CDR3 DNA: TGTGCCAGCAGCCCGCTAGCGGGAGGGGTCTACGAGCAGTACTTC
CDR3 protein: CASSPLAGGVYEQYF